These T cell receptor beta chains were read from a single sample in a study of blood T cell repertoires in COVID-19. The data were produced by immunoSEQ multiplex PCR, yet TCRdb's version contains in-frame clones alone and is incomplete. The sample carries about 73,000 clones, 84% recorded once. Material: peripheral blood. The receptors come from a human donor in a cohort sampled during active COVID-19. CDR3s include the opening cysteine and the closing phenylalanine or tryptophan. Each record gives: clone size, J gene, D gene, V gene, CDR3 DNA, CDR3 protein. A D gene is named only where the DNA matches it firmly. Only some rows state a clone size, as once, few, many or a class for expanded clones.

abundance: -; j_gene: TRBJ2-1; d_gene: -; v_gene: TRBV19; CDR3nt: TGTGCCAGCAGGGGACGGAGCTCCTACAATGAGCAGTTCTTC; CDR3aa: CASRGRSSYNEQFF
abundance: -; j_gene: TRBJ1-1; d_gene: -; v_gene: TRBV4-3; CDR3nt: TGCGCCAGCAGCCAAGAGTACAGGAACACTGAAGCTTTCTTT; CDR3aa: CASSQEYRNTEAFF
abundance: once; j_gene: TRBJ1-1; d_gene: -; v_gene: TRBV23-1; CDR3nt: TGCGCCAGCAGTCAAGGGGGGGCCGACACTGAAGCTTTCTTT; CDR3aa: CASSQGGADTEAFF
abundance: -; j_gene: TRBJ1-2; d_gene: -; v_gene: TRBV11-3; CDR3nt: TGTGCCAGCAGCCCAGGGGCCTATGGCTACACCTTC; CDR3aa: CASSPGAYGYTF
abundance: -; j_gene: TRBJ2-2; d_gene: TRBD1; v_gene: TRBV18; CDR3nt: TGTGCCAGCTCACCATCCTTAGGACAGGACTCCGCGAACACCGGGGAGCTGTTTTTT; CDR3aa: CASSPSLGQDSANTGELFF
abundance: -; j_gene: TRBJ1-1; d_gene: -; v_gene: TRBV6-2/TRBV6-3; CDR3nt: TGTGCCAGCAGCCCCAGGGGTGCAGGGAGAAAAGGCGGTGAAGCTTTCTTT; CDR3aa: CASSPRGAGRKGGEAFF
abundance: -; j_gene: TRBJ1-1; d_gene: TRBD1; v_gene: TRBV7-9; CDR3nt: TGTGCCAGCAGCGCGGACAGGGCCTTGAACACTGAAGCTTTCTTT; CDR3aa: CASSADRALNTEAFF
abundance: -; j_gene: TRBJ1-6; d_gene: -; v_gene: TRBV3-1/TRBV3-2; CDR3nt: TGTGCCAGCAGGCAAACAGGCAATAATTCACCCCTCCACTTT; CDR3aa: CASRQTGNNSPLHF
abundance: -; j_gene: TRBJ2-7; d_gene: -; v_gene: TRBV28; CDR3nt: TGTGCCAGCAGTTTAGTTTACCGGTCGAACTACGAGCAGTACTTC; CDR3aa: CASSLVYRSNYEQYF
abundance: -; j_gene: TRBJ2-1; d_gene: TRBD2; v_gene: TRBV2; CDR3nt: TGTGCCAGCAGTGAAAATAGCGGGGGGACCTACAATGAGCAGTTCTTC; CDR3aa: CASSENSGGTYNEQFF
abundance: -; j_gene: TRBJ2-5; d_gene: TRBD2; v_gene: TRBV5-4; CDR3nt: TGTGCCAGCAGCTCTTTTCTAGCGGGGAACCAAGAGACCCAGTACTTC; CDR3aa: CASSSFLAGNQETQYF
abundance: -; j_gene: TRBJ2-2; d_gene: -; v_gene: TRBV7-9; CDR3nt: TGTGCCAGCAGCTCCAGGGCGAACACCGGGGAGCTGTTTTTT; CDR3aa: CASSSRANTGELFF
abundance: -; j_gene: TRBJ2-1; d_gene: TRBD2; v_gene: TRBV4-1; CDR3nt: TGCGCCAGCAGCCTGACGGGGGGGCCATATGAGCAGTTCTTC; CDR3aa: CASSLTGGPYEQFF
abundance: once; j_gene: TRBJ1-2; d_gene: -; v_gene: TRBV7-8; CDR3nt: TGTGCCAGCAGCCTAACCGTTTGGGAGGAGAACAGAACCCTCTATGGCTACACCTTC; CDR3aa: CASSLTVWEENRTLYGYTF
abundance: -; j_gene: TRBJ2-6; d_gene: -; v_gene: TRBV2; CDR3nt: TGTGCCAGCAGTGAAGCCGGTGCGGATAGCTCTGGGGCCAACGTCCTGACTTTC; CDR3aa: CASSEAGADSSGANVLTF
abundance: -; j_gene: TRBJ1-3; d_gene: TRBD1; v_gene: TRBV3-1/TRBV3-2; CDR3nt: TGTGCCAGCAGTCCGACAGGGCCCTCTGGAAACACCATATATTTT; CDR3aa: CASSPTGPSGNTIYF
abundance: -; j_gene: TRBJ2-5; d_gene: TRBD2; v_gene: TRBV11-3; CDR3nt: TGTGCCAGCAGCTTAGAGCGGGGGGGAGAGACCCAGTACTTC; CDR3aa: CASSLERGGETQYF
abundance: -; j_gene: TRBJ2-5; d_gene: TRBD2; v_gene: TRBV4-3; CDR3nt: TGCGCCAGCAGCCGGTTAGTGGGAGGGCGGGAGACCCAGTACTTC; CDR3aa: CASSRLVGGRETQYF
abundance: -; j_gene: TRBJ2-7; d_gene: TRBD2; v_gene: TRBV4-1; CDR3nt: TGCGCCAGCAGCATCGGGGGGAACGGGCAACGGGAGCAGTACTTC; CDR3aa: CASSIGGNGQREQYF
abundance: -; j_gene: TRBJ1-5; d_gene: TRBD1; v_gene: TRBV4-1; CDR3nt: TGCGCCAGCAGCCAAGTTCCAGGGGGCTCCCTTCTGGCCCAGCATTTT; CDR3aa: CASSQVPGGSLLAQHF
abundance: -; j_gene: TRBJ1-5; d_gene: -; v_gene: TRBV7-8; CDR3nt: TGTGCCAGCACCCCTCACCAGGGTAGGAATCAGCCCCAGCATTTT; CDR3aa: CASTPHQGRNQPQHF
abundance: -; j_gene: TRBJ2-2; d_gene: TRBD2; v_gene: TRBV5-1; CDR3nt: TGCGCCAGCAGCTCAGCGGGGACCGGGGAGCTGTTTTTT; CDR3aa: CASSSAGTGELFF
abundance: once; j_gene: TRBJ1-5; d_gene: -; v_gene: TRBV29-1; CDR3nt: TGCAGCGTTCGGGAGGGAGGTCAGCCCCAGCATTTT; CDR3aa: CSVREGGQPQHF
abundance: -; j_gene: TRBJ2-7; d_gene: -; v_gene: TRBV7-8; CDR3nt: TGTGCCAGCAGCTTAGCGCAGCCAGGGAATTACGAGCAGTACTTC; CDR3aa: CASSLAQPGNYEQYF
abundance: -; j_gene: TRBJ2-3; d_gene: TRBD2; v_gene: TRBV6-1; CDR3nt: TGTGCCAGCAGTGAATTTGCTCCTAGCGGGGGGGCGAGTGCTAGCACAGATACGCAGTATTTT; CDR3aa: CASSEFAPSGGASASTDTQYF
abundance: -; j_gene: TRBJ1-1; d_gene: -; v_gene: TRBV5-1; CDR3nt: TGCGCCAGCAGCTCGCACCTTGGCAACACTGAAGCTTTCTTT; CDR3aa: CASSSHLGNTEAFF
abundance: -; j_gene: TRBJ2-3; d_gene: -; v_gene: TRBV10-3; CDR3nt: TGTGCCATCAAGCGAGGGAGTGATACGCAGTATTTT; CDR3aa: CAIKRGSDTQYF
abundance: -; j_gene: TRBJ2-5; d_gene: -; v_gene: TRBV6-6; CDR3nt: TGTGCCAGCAGTTACTCGAACAGGGAGGAGACCCAGTACTTC; CDR3aa: CASSYSNREETQYF
abundance: -; j_gene: TRBJ2-7; d_gene: TRBD1; v_gene: TRBV14; CDR3nt: TGTGCCAGCAGCCTCACCGCTTGGACTGGGGACAGGGTGGGCTCCTACGAGCAGTACTTC; CDR3aa: CASSLTAWTGDRVGSYEQYF
abundance: few; j_gene: TRBJ1-6; d_gene: -; v_gene: TRBV19; CDR3nt: TGTGCCAGTAGGACCCGGGACATTACTTCACCCCTCCACTTT; CDR3aa: CASRTRDITSPLHF
abundance: -; j_gene: TRBJ2-7; d_gene: -; v_gene: TRBV28; CDR3nt: TGTGCCAGCAGTTTGTTTGACGGGACTCAGTACTTC; CDR3aa: CASSLFDGTQYF
abundance: -; j_gene: TRBJ2-1; d_gene: TRBD1; v_gene: TRBV6-1; CDR3nt: TGTGCCAGCAGTGAGAGTACAGGGGGCGCCTACAATGAGCAGTTCTTC; CDR3aa: CASSESTGGAYNEQFF
abundance: -; j_gene: TRBJ1-5; d_gene: -; v_gene: TRBV25-1; CDR3nt: TGTGCCAGCAGTGAGAGATTCGATTATCAGCCCCAGCATTTT; CDR3aa: CASSERFDYQPQHF
abundance: -; j_gene: TRBJ2-7; d_gene: -; v_gene: TRBV19; CDR3nt: TGTGCCAGTAGTATATCGCTACGGGGAATCCACGAGCAGTACTTC; CDR3aa: CASSISLRGIHEQYF
abundance: -; j_gene: TRBJ2-3; d_gene: TRBD1; v_gene: TRBV6-1; CDR3nt: TGTGCCAGCAGTGAGGACAGGGGAAGAATCACAGATACGCAGTATTTT; CDR3aa: CASSEDRGRITDTQYF
abundance: -; j_gene: TRBJ1-1; d_gene: TRBD1; v_gene: TRBV19; CDR3nt: TGTGCCAGTAGTATTCGGGGCAGTCGACAGGGGTTAGTGGACACTGAAGCTTTCTTT; CDR3aa: CASSIRGSRQGLVDTEAFF
abundance: -; j_gene: TRBJ2-1; d_gene: TRBD1; v_gene: TRBV5-5; CDR3nt: TGTGCCAGCAGCCGAGGGGACAGTAACTACAATGAGCAGTTCTTC; CDR3aa: CASSRGDSNYNEQFF
abundance: few; j_gene: TRBJ1-2; d_gene: -; v_gene: TRBV6-5; CDR3nt: TGTGCCAGCAGCGCGGGCTATGGCTACACCTTC; CDR3aa: CASSAGYGYTF
abundance: -; j_gene: TRBJ2-7; d_gene: TRBD1; v_gene: TRBV2; CDR3nt: TGTGCCAGCAGTGTATCAGGGGGCTTATCCTTTTCCTACGAGCAGTACTTC; CDR3aa: CASSVSGGLSFSYEQYF
abundance: many; j_gene: TRBJ2-2; d_gene: -; v_gene: TRBV6-1; CDR3nt: TGTGCCAGCAGTGTAGCGGCGCGGGGCACCGGGGAGCTGTTTTTT; CDR3aa: CASSVAARGTGELFF
abundance: -; j_gene: TRBJ2-6; d_gene: TRBD1; v_gene: TRBV11-3; CDR3nt: TGTGCCAGCAGCTTAGGGGACAGGTTTAACCCATCTGGGGCCAACGTCCTGACTTTC; CDR3aa: CASSLGDRFNPSGANVLTF
abundance: -; j_gene: TRBJ2-3; d_gene: TRBD2; v_gene: TRBV5-8; CDR3nt: TGTGCCAGCAATCGGCAGCTAGCGGGGGCTTCAGATACGCAGTATTTT; CDR3aa: CASNRQLAGASDTQYF
abundance: -; j_gene: TRBJ2-1; d_gene: TRBD1; v_gene: TRBV5-1; CDR3nt: TGCGCCAGCAGCTTTCAAACAGGGGCCCTCTCCTACAATGAGCAGTTCTTC; CDR3aa: CASSFQTGALSYNEQFF
abundance: -; j_gene: TRBJ1-5; d_gene: -; v_gene: TRBV6-5; CDR3nt: TGTGCCAGCAGACACGTAGGGGGAAAGAATCAGCCCCAGCATTTT; CDR3aa: CASRHVGGKNQPQHF
abundance: -; j_gene: TRBJ2-5; d_gene: TRBD1; v_gene: TRBV19; CDR3nt: TGTGCCAGTAGTATACTAGGGGGCTCTCGAGAGACCCAGTACTTC; CDR3aa: CASSILGGSRETQYF
abundance: few; j_gene: TRBJ2-3; d_gene: -; v_gene: TRBV6-4; CDR3nt: TGTGCCAGCAGTGGCGGGGGCGACACAGATACGCAGTATTTT; CDR3aa: CASSGGGDTDTQYF
abundance: once; j_gene: TRBJ1-2; d_gene: -; v_gene: TRBV12-3/TRBV12-4; CDR3nt: TGTGCCAGCAGTCCGGACAGAAAAGGCTACACCTTC; CDR3aa: CASSPDRKGYTF
abundance: few; j_gene: TRBJ2-5; d_gene: -; v_gene: TRBV12-3/TRBV12-4; CDR3nt: TGTGCCAGCAGACCTGACAGTCAAGAGACCCAGTACTTC; CDR3aa: CASRPDSQETQYF
abundance: -; j_gene: TRBJ1-1; d_gene: -; v_gene: TRBV2; CDR3nt: TGTGCCAGCAGTGAAGCATACGGACAGTCCCGTGCTGCTTTCTTT; CDR3aa: CASSEAYGQSRAAFF
abundance: -; j_gene: TRBJ1-4; d_gene: -; v_gene: TRBV5-1; CDR3nt: TGCGCCAGCAGCTTTTCGGGTGGCGCGGGTGAAAAACTGTTTTTT; CDR3aa: CASSFSGGAGEKLFF
abundance: -; j_gene: TRBJ2-7; d_gene: TRBD2; v_gene: TRBV11-2; CDR3nt: TGTGCCAGCACACTAGCGGGGTCCTACGAGCAGTACTTC; CDR3aa: CASTLAGSYEQYF
abundance: -; j_gene: TRBJ2-1; d_gene: TRBD1; v_gene: TRBV2; CDR3nt: TGTGCCAGCAGTGTGGACAGGGGGACCAATGAGCAGTTCTTC; CDR3aa: CASSVDRGTNEQFF
abundance: -; j_gene: TRBJ2-1; d_gene: TRBD2; v_gene: TRBV7-3; CDR3nt: TGTGCCAGCAGCTTTTCAAGGACTAGTATCAATGAGCAGTTCTTC; CDR3aa: CASSFSRTSINEQFF